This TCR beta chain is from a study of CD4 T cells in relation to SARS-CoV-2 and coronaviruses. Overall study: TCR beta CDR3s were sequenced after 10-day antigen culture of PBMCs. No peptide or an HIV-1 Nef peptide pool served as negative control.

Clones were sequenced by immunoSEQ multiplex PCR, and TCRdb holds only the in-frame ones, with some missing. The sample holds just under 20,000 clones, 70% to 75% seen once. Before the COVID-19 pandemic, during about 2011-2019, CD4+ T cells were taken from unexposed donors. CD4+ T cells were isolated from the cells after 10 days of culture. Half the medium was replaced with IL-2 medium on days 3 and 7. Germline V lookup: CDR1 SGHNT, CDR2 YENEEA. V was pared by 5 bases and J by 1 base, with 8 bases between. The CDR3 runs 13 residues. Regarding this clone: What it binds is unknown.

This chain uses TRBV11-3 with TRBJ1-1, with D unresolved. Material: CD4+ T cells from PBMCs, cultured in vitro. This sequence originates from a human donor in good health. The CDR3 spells CASSKDQNTEAFF. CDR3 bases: TGTGCCAGCAGCAAGGACCAGAACACTGAAGCTTTCTTT.